The present T cell receptor beta chain was sequenced within a study of T cells in Graves' hyperthyroidism and ophthalmopathy. The wider study: Before treatment of any kind, peripheral blood was taken at initial diagnosis. Study results and caveats: Most thyroid clonotypes that were expanded above 0.001 also turned up in blood.

The source material, RNA transcripts, was used to amplify TCR beta CDR3 regions. First-round RT-PCR of the TCR CDR3 relied on the HTBI primer set. TCRdb re-analysed the multiplex PCR reads in MiXCR, keeping a single row per CDR3 protein. The data show 300,000 or so distinct CDR3 sequences, roughly a fifth seen once. Remarks on this clonotype: Antigen: not known.

This CDR3 has 14 amino acids. The germline V and J ends were trimmed by 2 bases and 5 bases, with 7 bases remaining between them. Germline CDR1 reads MNHEY; CDR2 reads SVGEGT. The V and J genes are TRBV6-2 or TRBV6-3 and TRBJ1-6, with D maybe TRBD1 (5 bases). The sequenced sample was blood. This clonotype originated in a woman aged 45-60 years with Graves' hyperthyroidism. CDR3 nucleotides: TGTGCCAGCAGTTACGACAGAAATAATTCACCCCTCCACTTT. It is translated as CASSYDRNNSPLHF.